This T cell receptor beta chain came from a study of blood T cell repertoires in COVID-19. Germline loops: CDR1 SGHNT, CDR2 YYREEE (reference sequence). The CDR3 totals 14 residues. The V and J ends lost 5 bases and 0 bases respectively, with 12 bases between them. Clones were sequenced by immunoSEQ multiplex PCR, and TCRdb holds only the in-frame ones, with some missing. This sample yields hundreds of thousands of clones, of which roughly 85% are seen a single time; roughly 5.3% belongs to the top ten. The chain is built from TRBV5-4 and TRBJ2-7, with D maybe TRBD1 (5 bases). The TCR sequence derives from a man aged 50-60 years with COVID-19, enrolled during active disease. Sequencing was performed on peripheral blood. The DNA of the CDR3 is TGTGCCAGCAGGCCGGACACTTACTCCTACGAGCAGTACTTC. This sequence encodes CASRPDTYSYEQYF.